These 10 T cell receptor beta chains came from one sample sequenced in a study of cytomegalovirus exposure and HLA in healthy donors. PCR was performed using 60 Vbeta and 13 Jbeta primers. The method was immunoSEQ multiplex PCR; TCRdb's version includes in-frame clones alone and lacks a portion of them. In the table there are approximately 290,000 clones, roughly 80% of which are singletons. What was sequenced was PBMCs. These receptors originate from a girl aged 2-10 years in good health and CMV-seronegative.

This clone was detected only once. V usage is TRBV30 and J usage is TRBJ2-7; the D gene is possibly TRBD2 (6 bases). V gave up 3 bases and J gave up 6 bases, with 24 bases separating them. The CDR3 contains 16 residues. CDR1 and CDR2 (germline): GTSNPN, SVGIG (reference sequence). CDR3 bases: TGTGCCTGGAGAGGAGGGCTAGCCCTCAATAGGGGCGAGCAGTACTTC. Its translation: CAWRGGLALNRGEQYF.

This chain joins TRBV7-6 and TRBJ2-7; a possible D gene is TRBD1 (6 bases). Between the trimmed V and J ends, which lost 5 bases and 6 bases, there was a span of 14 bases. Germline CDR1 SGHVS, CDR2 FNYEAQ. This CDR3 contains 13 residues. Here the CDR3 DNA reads TGTGCCAGCAGCCCGACGGACAGAAGCGAGCAGTACTTC. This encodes CASSPTDRSEQYF.

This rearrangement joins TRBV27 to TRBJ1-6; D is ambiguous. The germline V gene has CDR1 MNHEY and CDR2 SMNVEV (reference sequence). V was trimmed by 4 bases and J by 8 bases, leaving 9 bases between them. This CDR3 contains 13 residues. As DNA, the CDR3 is TGTGCCAGCAGTTCCGGTCCCTATTCACCCCTCCACTTT. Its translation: CASSSGPYSPLHF.

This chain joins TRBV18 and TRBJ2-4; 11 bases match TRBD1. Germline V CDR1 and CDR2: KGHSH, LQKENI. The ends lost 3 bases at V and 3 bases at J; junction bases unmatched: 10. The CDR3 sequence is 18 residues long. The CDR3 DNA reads TGTGCCAGCTCACCCTTACAACCGGGACAGGGGGACAAAAACATTCAGTACTTC. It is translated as CASSPLQPGQGDKNIQYF.

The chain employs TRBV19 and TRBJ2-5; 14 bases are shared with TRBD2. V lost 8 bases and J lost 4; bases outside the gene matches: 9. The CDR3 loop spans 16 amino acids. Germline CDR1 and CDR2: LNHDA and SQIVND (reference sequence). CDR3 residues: CASGTSGGKRGETQYF. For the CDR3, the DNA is TGTGCCAGTGGGACTAGCGGGGGTAAACGTGGAGAGACCCAGTACTTC.

As DNA, the CDR3 is TGCGCCAGCAGCCAAGAGTACAGGGATAACTATGGCTACACCTTC. This codes for CASSQEYRDNYGYTF. The chain joins TRBV4-1 to TRBJ1-2; tentatively, D is TRBD1 (6 bases). From germline, CDR1 is MGHRA and CDR2 YSYEKL. The ends were cut back, 0 bases at V and 1 base at J, with 9 bases in the middle. This CDR3 is 15 amino acids long.

The CDR3 loop reads CASSPLAGGLWEQFF. The CDR3 DNA reads TGTGCCAGCAGCCCGTTGGCGGGGGGGCTTTGGGAGCAGTTCTTC. This chain uses TRBV7-3 with TRBJ2-1, with 9 bases aligning to TRBD2. Germline V gene lookup returns CDR1 SGHTA and CDR2 FQGTGA. Trimming cost V 5 bases and J 10 bases; bases outside gene matches: 12. CDR3 size: 15 residues.

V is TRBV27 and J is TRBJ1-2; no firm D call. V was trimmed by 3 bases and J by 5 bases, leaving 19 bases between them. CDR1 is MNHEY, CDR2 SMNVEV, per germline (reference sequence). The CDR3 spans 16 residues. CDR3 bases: TGTGCCAGCAGTTTGAGTACGCACAGTAAGGCGTATGGCTACACCTTC. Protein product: CASSLSTHSKAYGYTF.

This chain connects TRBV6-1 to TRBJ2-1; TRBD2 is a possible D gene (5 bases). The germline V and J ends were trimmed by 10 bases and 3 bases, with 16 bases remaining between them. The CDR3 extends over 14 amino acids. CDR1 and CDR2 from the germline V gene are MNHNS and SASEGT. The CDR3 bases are TGTGCCACCACGGCACTAGTTGACTACAATGAGCAGTTCTTC. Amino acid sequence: CATTALVDYNEQFF.

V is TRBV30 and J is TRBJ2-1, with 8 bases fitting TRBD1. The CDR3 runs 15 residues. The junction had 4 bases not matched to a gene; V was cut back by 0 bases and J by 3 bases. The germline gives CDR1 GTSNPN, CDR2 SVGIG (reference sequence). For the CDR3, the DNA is TGTGCCTGGAGTGTCGTGGACAGGGTCTACAATGAGCAGTTCTTC. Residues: CAWSVVDRVYNEQFF.